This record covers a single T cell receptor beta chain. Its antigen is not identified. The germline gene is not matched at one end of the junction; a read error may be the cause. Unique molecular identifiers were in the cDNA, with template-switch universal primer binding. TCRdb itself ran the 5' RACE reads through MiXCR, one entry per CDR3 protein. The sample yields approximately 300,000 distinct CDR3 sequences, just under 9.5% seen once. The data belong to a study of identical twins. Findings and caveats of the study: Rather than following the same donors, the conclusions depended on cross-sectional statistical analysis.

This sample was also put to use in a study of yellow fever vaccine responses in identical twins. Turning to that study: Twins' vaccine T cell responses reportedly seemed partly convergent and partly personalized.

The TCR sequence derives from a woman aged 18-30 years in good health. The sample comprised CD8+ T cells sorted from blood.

CDR3 DNA: TGTGCCAGCAGCCAAGTTTTGGTGGCTCAATTAGGGGGCGCGAACGCCGGGGAGCTGTTTTTT. Translated, it gives CASSQVLVAQLGGANAGELFF. The V call is TRBV3-1, the J call TRBJ2-2, with 7 positions matching TRBD1. The CDR3 spans 21 residues. The germline V gene has CDR1 LGHDT and CDR2 YNNKEL (reference sequence).